This T cell receptor (beta chain) comes out of a study of T-cell reconstitution after alpha-beta-depleted transplantation in children (dated by TCRdb to 2016 to 2017). At the level of the whole study: Using TCR repertoire profiling, the study followed T-cell immune reconstitution in a quantitative way in children after TCRalphabeta/CD19-depleted allogeneic hematopoietic cell transplantation.

About this clonotype: What this receptor recognizes is not known. The input lacks base qualities; no much larger clone sits a single base away.

Preparation of the library involved PCR. Sequenced using an Illumina HiSeq 2500. Molecular barcoding was employed in the preparation of TCR libraries, with unique molecular identifiers being used to normalize TCRbeta repertoire quantification. Through fastp at Q25 and MiXCR, TCRdb rebuilt clones from the public reads, retaining in-frame beta chains. A single entry per CDR3 protein holds the most common genes and DNA from its merged rows. The sample table contains fewer than 400,000 distinct CDR3 sequences; only one count was recorded for roughly 20% of them. Together, the top ten hold around 4% of the sample. Inclusive of the bounding cysteine and phenylalanine, the CDR3 is 14 residues long. The kept DNA is CDR3 alone, 42 bases in frame from the first base. The germline V and J ends show losses of 3 bases and 4 bases respectively, and no gene match explains 7 bases of the junction. The germline V gene (reference sequence) specifies GTSNPN as CDR1 and SVGIG as CDR2.

This chain joins TRBV30 to TRBJ2-3, and TRBD1 aligns with 7 junction nucleotides. The sequence was collected from a human donor who donated a stem cell graft to a child with acute myeloid leukemia. Sequenced material: PBMCs from the stem cell graft donor, taken from the stem cell graft. The DNA reads as follows: TGTGCCTGGAGGTTGACAGGGATCGCAGATACGCAGTATTTT. This translates into CAWRLTGIADTQYF.